This passage covers 9 T cell receptor beta chains from one sample sequenced in a study of cytomegalovirus exposure and HLA in healthy donors. This PCR relied on a set of 60 Vbeta primers and 13 Jbeta primers. The table came from immunoSEQ multiplex PCR; TCRdb's copy has only in-frame clones and leaves some out. Found here are some 90,000 clones, 80% of them singletons; the top ten hold roughly a quarter. The specimen sequenced was PBMCs. These receptors all stem from a woman aged 45-59 years in good health and CMV-seropositive.

The chain is built from TRBV21-1 and TRBJ2-7; TRBD2 reflects the table's D call only, with no check against the DNA. TRBV21-1 is a pseudogene segment. This CDR3 contains 14 residues. DNA for the CDR3: TGTGCCAGCGCAGGGGCGGGAGGGTCCTACGAGCAGTACGTC. This gives the protein CASAGAGGSYEQYV.

The gene calls are TRBV18 and TRBJ1-5; the D gene is possibly TRBD1 (5 bases). V was trimmed by 4 bases and J by 5 bases, leaving 9 bases between them. There are 13 residues in the CDR3. Germline-derived CDR1 and CDR2 are KGHSH and LQKENI. The CDR3 region is CASSRGEDQPQHF. CDR3 in DNA: TGTGCCAGCTCACGGGGGGAGGATCAGCCCCAGCATTTT.

This clone was found a few times. The rearrangement links TRBV15 to TRBJ1-5; 10 positions match TRBD1. CDR1 LNHNV and CDR2 YYDKDF come from the germline V gene (reference sequence). The CDR3 is made up of 17 amino acids. Trimming took 1 base from V and 3 from J; bases not matched to a gene: 6. The CDR3: CATSRGRDRGNNQPQHF. As DNA, the CDR3 is TGTGCCACCAGCAGAGGCCGGGACAGGGGAAACAATCAGCCCCAGCATTTT.

The CDR3 nucleotides read TGTGCCAGCAGCTCTCGGACTAGCGGGGGGCCCCCTAGCACAGATACGCAGTATTTT. Amino acids: CASSSRTSGGPPSTDTQYF. The rearrangement joins TRBV9 to TRBJ2-3; 14 bases fit TRBD2. The ends lost 4 bases at V and 0 bases at J; junction bases unmatched: 10. CDR1 and CDR2 from the germline V gene are SGDLS and YYNGEE. The CDR3 has 19 amino acids.

CDR3 loop: CASSVTSESSYNEQFF. The CDR3, as DNA: TGTGCCAGCAGCGTGACTAGCGAGAGCTCCTACAATGAGCAGTTCTTC. J is TRBJ2-1 and V is TRBV9, with TRBD2 matching over 8 bases. The ends lost 2 bases at V and 0 bases at J; junction bases unmatched: 4. Per germline, CDR1 SGDLS and CDR2 YYNGEE. The CDR3 length is 16 residues. The variable domain in full, completed from reference TRBV9 and TRBJ2-1, reads DSGVTQTPKHLITATGQRVTLRCSPRSGDLSVYWYQQSLDQGLQFLIQYYNGEERAKGNILERFSAQQFPDLHSELNLSSLELGDSALYFCASSVTSESSYNEQFFGPGTRLTVL.

The chain couples TRBV18 to TRBJ1-3; unclear D gene. V shed 3 bases and J shed 4 bases, with 16 bases lying between them. Germline CDR1 and CDR2: KGHSH and LQKENI. CDR3 size: 16 residues. The CDR3, as DNA: TGTGCCAGCTCACCCCGGGGAGACCAGACAGGAAACACCATATATTTT. Amino acids: CASSPRGDQTGNTIYF.

The chain carries TRBV6-5 and TRBJ1-1; maybe TRBD1 (6 bases). V lost 2 bases to trimming and J lost 3 bases, with 7 bases between them. Germline loops: CDR1 MNHEY, CDR2 SVGAGI. The CDR3 contains 13 residues. CDR3 in DNA: TGTGCCAGCAGTTACGGGACACACACTGAAGCTTTCTTT. It codes for CASSYGTHTEAFF.

The rearrangement joins TRBV9 to TRBJ2-7; 7 bases align to TRBD1. This CDR3 comprises 14 residues. V lost 4 bases, J lost 4 bases, and 8 bases stayed unmatched. Germline lookup yields CDR1 SGDLS and CDR2 YYNGEE. This CDR3 is CASSPSGQPYEQYF. DNA of the CDR3: TGTGCCAGCAGCCCCTCGGGACAGCCATACGAGCAGTACTTC. The full variable domain, rest sourced from reference TRBV9 and TRBJ2-7, is DSGVTQTPKHLITATGQRVTLRCSPRSGDLSVYWYQQSLDQGLQFLIQYYNGEERAKGNILERFSAQQFPDLHSELNLSSLELGDSALYFCASSPSGQPYEQYFGPGTRLTVT.

The chain combines TRBV10-3 with TRBJ2-2; 7 bases match TRBD2. From germline, CDR1 is ENHRY and CDR2 SYGVKD. Germline trimming cut 6 bases from V and 5 bases from J; bases unmatched to any gene: 6. This CDR3 is 14 amino acids long. CDR3 protein: CAIRAAGATGELFF. The CDR3 DNA reads TGTGCCATCAGGGCGGCGGGAGCGACCGGGGAGCTGTTTTTT.